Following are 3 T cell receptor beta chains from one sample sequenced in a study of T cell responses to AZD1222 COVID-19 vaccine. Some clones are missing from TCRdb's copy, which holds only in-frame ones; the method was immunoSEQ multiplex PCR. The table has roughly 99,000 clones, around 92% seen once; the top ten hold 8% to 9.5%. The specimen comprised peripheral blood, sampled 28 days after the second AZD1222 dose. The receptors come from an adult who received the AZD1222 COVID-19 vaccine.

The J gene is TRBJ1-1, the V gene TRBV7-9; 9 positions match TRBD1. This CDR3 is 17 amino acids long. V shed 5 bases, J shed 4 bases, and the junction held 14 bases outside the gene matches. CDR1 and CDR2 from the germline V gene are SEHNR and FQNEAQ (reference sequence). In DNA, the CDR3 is TGTGCCAGCAGCGACCGGGACAGGGTTTTCGAGAGCACTGAAGCTTTCTTT. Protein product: CASSDRDRVFESTEAFF.

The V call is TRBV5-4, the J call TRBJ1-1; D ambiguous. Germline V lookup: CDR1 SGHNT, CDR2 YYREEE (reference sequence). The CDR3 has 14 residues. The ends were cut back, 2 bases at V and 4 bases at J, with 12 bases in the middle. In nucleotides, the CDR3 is TGTGCCAGCAGCTTCGTATGGGGAGTCACTGAAGCTTTCTTT. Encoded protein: CASSFVWGVTEAFF.

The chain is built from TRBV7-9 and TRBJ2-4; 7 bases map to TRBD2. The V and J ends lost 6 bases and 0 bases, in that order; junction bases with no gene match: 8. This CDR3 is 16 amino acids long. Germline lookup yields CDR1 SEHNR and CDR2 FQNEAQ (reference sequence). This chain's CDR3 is CASRGGTEIAKNIQYF. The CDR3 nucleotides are TGTGCCAGCAGGGGAGGGACTGAAATAGCCAAAAACATTCAGTACTTC.